Described below is a single T cell receptor beta chain sequence and its context. The sample comes from a study of blood T cell repertoires in COVID-19. TCRdb keeps only in-frame clones here, not all; method: immunoSEQ multiplex PCR. The sample contains around 340,000 clones, approximately 91% of which appear only once. The V end was cut by 5 bases, the J end by 2 bases, with 25 bases between. The CDR3 runs to 18 residues. Looked up from germline, CDR1 is MDHEN and CDR2 is SYDVKM. V and J are TRBV28 and TRBJ2-7; weak D call: TRBD1 (5 bases). The clonotype was recovered from a woman under 40 who had been exposed to COVID-19. Sequenced sample: PBMCs or T cells enriched from blood (not recorded which). Here the CDR3 DNA reads TGTGCCAGCAGTATTAACACCAGGGATCAGCCGCTGACCTACGAGCAGTACTTC. This translates into CASSINTRDQPLTYEQYF.